This T cell receptor (beta chain) was retrieved from a study of blood T cell repertoires in COVID-19. Overall study: The analysed material was cDNA or gDNA that came from T cells, B-cell-depleted T cells, or PBMCs.

Germline CDR1 is DFQATT and CDR2 is SNEGSKA (reference sequence). The V end lost 3 bases, the J end lost 4 bases, and 21 bases lay between the germline ends. The CDR3 loop spans 16 amino acids. In the original analysis: Reference gene primers were amplified, and this amplification served to estimate nucleated cell counts. The table came from immunoSEQ multiplex PCR; TCRdb's copy has only in-frame clones and leaves some out. From that table come the V and J calls and clone size; the DNA was used to work out D and trimming. The data show 55,000 to 75,000 clones, 60% to 85% seen once. V gene TRBV20-1 combines with J gene TRBJ2-5; D might be TRBD1 (6 bases). This receptor was taken from a human donor in a cohort sampled during active COVID-19. Sequencing was carried out using peripheral blood. The CDR3 coding sequence is TGCAGTGCTAGTAGATTACATGATCCGGACAGAGAGACCCAGTACTTC. Translated: CSASRLHDPDRETQYF.